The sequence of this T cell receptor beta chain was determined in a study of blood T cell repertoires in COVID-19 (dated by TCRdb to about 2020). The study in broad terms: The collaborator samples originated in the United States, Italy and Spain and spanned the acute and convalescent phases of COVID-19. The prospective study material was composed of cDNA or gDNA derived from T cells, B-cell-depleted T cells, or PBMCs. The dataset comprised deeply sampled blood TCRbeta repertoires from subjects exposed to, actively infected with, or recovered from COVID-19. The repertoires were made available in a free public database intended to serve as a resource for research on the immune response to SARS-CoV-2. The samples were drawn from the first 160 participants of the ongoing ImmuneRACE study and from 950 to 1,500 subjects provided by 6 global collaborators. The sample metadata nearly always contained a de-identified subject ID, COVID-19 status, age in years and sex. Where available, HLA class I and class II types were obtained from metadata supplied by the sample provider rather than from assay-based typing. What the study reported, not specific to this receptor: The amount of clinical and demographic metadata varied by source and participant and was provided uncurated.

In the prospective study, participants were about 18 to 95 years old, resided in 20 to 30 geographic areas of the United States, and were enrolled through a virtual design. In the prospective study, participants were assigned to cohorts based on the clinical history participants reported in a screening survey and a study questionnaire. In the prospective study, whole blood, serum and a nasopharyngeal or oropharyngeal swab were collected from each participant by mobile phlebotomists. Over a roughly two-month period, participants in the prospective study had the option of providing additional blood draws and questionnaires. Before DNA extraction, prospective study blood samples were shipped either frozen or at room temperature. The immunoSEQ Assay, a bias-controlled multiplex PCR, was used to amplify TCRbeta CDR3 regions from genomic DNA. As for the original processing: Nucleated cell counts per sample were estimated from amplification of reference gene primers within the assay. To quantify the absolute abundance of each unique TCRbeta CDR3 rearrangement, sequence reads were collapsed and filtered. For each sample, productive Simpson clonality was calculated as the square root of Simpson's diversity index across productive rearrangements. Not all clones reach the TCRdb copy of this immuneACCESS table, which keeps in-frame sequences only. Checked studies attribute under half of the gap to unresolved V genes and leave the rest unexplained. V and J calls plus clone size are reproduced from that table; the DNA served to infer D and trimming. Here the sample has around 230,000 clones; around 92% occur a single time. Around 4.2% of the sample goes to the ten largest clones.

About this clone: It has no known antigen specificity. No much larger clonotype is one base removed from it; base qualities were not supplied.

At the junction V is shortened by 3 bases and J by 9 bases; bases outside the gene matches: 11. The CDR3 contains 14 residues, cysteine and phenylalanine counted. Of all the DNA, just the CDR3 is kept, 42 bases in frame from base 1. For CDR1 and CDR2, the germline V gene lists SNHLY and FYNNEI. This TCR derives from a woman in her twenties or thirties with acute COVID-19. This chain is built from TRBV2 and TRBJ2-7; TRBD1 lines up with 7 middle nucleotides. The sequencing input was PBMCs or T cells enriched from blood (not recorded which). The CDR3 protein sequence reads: CASSDLDRHAGQYF. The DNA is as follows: TGTGCCAGCAGTGACCTGGACAGGCACGCGGGGCAGTACTTC.